This TCR beta chain was recorded in a study of cytomegalovirus exposure and HLA in healthy donors. The CDR3 runs to 14 residues. Germline assignment: CDR1 LNHDA and CDR2 SQIVND (reference sequence). Trimming cost V 5 bases and J 3 bases, with 11 bases left between them. Study-level points and caveats: Earlier results showed most TCR beta V segments being productive about 87% or about 30% of the time.

In the PCR, 60 Vbeta and 13 Jbeta primers were used. TCRdb's copy holds only in-frame clones and misses some; the assay was immunoSEQ multiplex PCR. The table has about 200,000 clones, 75% to 85% seen once. In regard to this clone: The target antigen is unknown.

V and J are TRBV19 and TRBJ1-5, with a possible D match to TRBD1 (6 bases). Material for sequencing was PBMCs. This sequence originates from a male donor in good health and CMV-seropositive. The CDR3 nucleotides are TGTGCCAGTAGTCGACAGGCGATCAATCAGCCCCAGCATTTT. Its protein product is CASSRQAINQPQHF.